This T cell receptor (beta chain) was found in a study of identical twins. This clonotype was seen at least ten times. Per germline, CDR1 MNHEY and CDR2 SVGEGT. There are 12 residues in the CDR3. V was trimmed by 6 bases and J by 4 bases, leaving 9 bases between them. Each CDR3 protein is one row after TCRdb ran MiXCR on the 5' RACE reads. The sample lists hundreds of thousands of distinct CDR3 sequences; roughly 6% were seen once. The receptor comes from a man younger than 30 in good health. Sample: naive T cells sorted from blood. V and J are TRBV6-2 or TRBV6-3 and TRBJ2-5; D remains unclear. CDR3 residues: CASSMGSETQYF. CDR3 DNA sequence: TGTGCCAGCAGCATGGGGTCAGAGACCCAGTACTTC.